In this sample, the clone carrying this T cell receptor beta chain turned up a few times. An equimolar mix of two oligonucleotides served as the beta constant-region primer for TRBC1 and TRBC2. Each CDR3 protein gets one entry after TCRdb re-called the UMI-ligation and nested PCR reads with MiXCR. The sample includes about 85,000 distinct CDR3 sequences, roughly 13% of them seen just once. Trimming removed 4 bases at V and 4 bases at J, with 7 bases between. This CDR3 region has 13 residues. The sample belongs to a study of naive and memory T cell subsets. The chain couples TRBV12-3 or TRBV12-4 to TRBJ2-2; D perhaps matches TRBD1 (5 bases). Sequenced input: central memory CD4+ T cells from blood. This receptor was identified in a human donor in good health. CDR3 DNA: TGTGCCAGCAGTTCGACAGTCACCGGGGAGCTGTTTTTT. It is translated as CASSSTVTGELFF.